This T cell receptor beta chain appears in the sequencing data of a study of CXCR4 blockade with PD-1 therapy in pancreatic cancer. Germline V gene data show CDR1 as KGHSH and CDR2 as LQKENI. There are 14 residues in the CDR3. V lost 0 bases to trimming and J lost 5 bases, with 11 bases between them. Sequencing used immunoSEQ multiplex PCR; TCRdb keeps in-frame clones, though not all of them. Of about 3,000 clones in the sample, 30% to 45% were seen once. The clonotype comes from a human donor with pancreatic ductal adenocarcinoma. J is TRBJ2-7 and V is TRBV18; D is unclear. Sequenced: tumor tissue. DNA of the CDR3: TGTGCCAGCTCACCACCGGTCGATCCCCACGAGCAGTACTTC. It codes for CASSPPVDPHEQYF. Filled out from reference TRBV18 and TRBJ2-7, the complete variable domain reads NAGVMQNPRHLVRRRGQEARLRCSPMKGHSHVYWYRQLPEEGLKFMVYLQKENIIDESGMPKERFSAEFPKEGPSILRIQQVVRGDSAAYFCASSPPVDPHEQYFGPGTRLTVT.